Following are 10 T cell receptor beta chains from one sample sequenced in a study of blood T cell repertoires in COVID-19. Profiled with immunoSEQ multiplex PCR; TCRdb holds only in-frame clones, not every one. The data show some 170,000 clones, over 80% seen once. Source material: peripheral blood. These receptors were taken from a woman between 45 and 60 years old with acute or convalescent COVID-19.

The gene calls are TRBV6-4 and TRBJ1-1, with 7 bases aligning to TRBD1. This CDR3 region has 15 residues. In germline, CDR1 is MRHNA, CDR2 SNTAGT. Unmatched junction bases numbered 8, after V lost 6 bases and J lost 1 base. This CDR3 is CASREQGTANTEAFF. The CDR3 region has the DNA TGTGCCAGCAGAGAACAGGGGACAGCGAACACTGAAGCTTTCTTT.

The chain carries TRBV18 and TRBJ2-6, with D possibly matching TRBD1 (5 bases). CDR3 length: 16 amino acids. V lost 3 bases and J 0 bases, leaving 9 bases between the germline ends. Germline CDR1 and CDR2: KGHSH and LQKENI. In DNA, the CDR3 is TGTGCCAGCTCACCGGCAGGGCTCTCTGGGGCCAACGTCCTGACTTTC. Its translation: CASSPAGLSGANVLTF.

The chain has TRBV19 and TRBJ2-3; 7 nucleotides align to TRBD1. From germline, CDR1 is LNHDA and CDR2 SQIVND (reference sequence). The CDR3 is 16 amino acids. The V gene end was trimmed by 6 bases and the J gene end by 3 bases; junction bases not matched to a gene: 12. The CDR3 sequence is CASSNRGSTQTDTQYF. The CDR3 coding sequence is TGTGCCAGTAGCAACAGGGGCTCGACACAGACAGATACGCAGTATTTT.

The V and J genes are TRBV3-1 (or the pseudogene TRBV3-2) and TRBJ1-1, with a tentative D call TRBD1 (6 bases). V lost 4 bases and J lost 5, with 14 bases in between. Germline V gene sequence: CDR1 LGHDT, CDR2 YNNKEL (reference sequence). This CDR3 is 14 amino acids long. The DNA of the CDR3 is TGTGCCAGCAGCCCCGGGGGGGCCGGGACTGAAGCTTTCTTT. Protein sequence: CASSPGGAGTEAFF.

V gene TRBV9 combines with J gene TRBJ1-3; tentative D call: TRBD1 (5 bases). There are 18 residues in the CDR3. Deletions cut 4 bases from V and 4 bases from J, with 24 bases between. Germline V lookup: CDR1 SGDLS, CDR2 YYNGEE. The DNA for the CDR3 is TGTGCCAGCAGCCCCATGGGGTGGGGACTCACCCTCGGAAACACCATATATTTT. Translating it yields CASSPMGWGLTLGNTIYF.

The J gene is TRBJ2-3, the V gene TRBV11-2, with 11 bases identical to TRBD1. The CDR3 is made up of 15 amino acids. The V segment lost 4 bases and the J segment 4 bases; nucleotides outside the gene matches: 4. Germline assignment: CDR1 SGHAT and CDR2 FQNNGV. CDR3 amino acids: CASSSRTGGPDTQYF. Written as DNA, the CDR3 is TGTGCCAGCAGCTCCCGGACAGGGGGCCCAGATACGCAGTATTTT.

V gene TRBV9 combines with J gene TRBJ2-1; D not certain. This CDR3 contains 18 residues. V lost 2 bases to trimming and J lost 0 bases, with 18 bases between them. Germline loops: CDR1 SGDLS, CDR2 YYNGEE. The CDR3 DNA follows: TGTGCCAGCAGCGTTACATCGATTTCTCCACACTCCTACAATGAGCAGTTCTTC. Its protein product is CASSVTSISPHSYNEQFF. Drawing the rest from reference TRBV9 and TRBJ2-1, the complete variable domain is DSGVTQTPKHLITATGQRVTLRCSPRSGDLSVYWYQQSLDQGLQFLIQYYNGEERAKGNILERFSAQQFPDLHSELNLSSLELGDSALYFCASSVTSISPHSYNEQFFGPGTRLTVL.

The V and J genes are TRBV10-1 and TRBJ1-4; the match to TRBD1 covers 8 bases. Germline V CDR1 and CDR2: WNHNN, SYGVQD (reference sequence). V dropped 11 bases and J dropped 6; count of bases not matched to a gene: 11. The CDR3 has 14 amino acids. The CDR3 loop is CADPFDRGYEKLFF. The CDR3 DNA reads TGCGCCGACCCCTTCGACAGGGGTTATGAAAAACTGTTTTTT.

V gene TRBV27 combines with J gene TRBJ2-6, with a tentative D call TRBD1 (6 bases). This CDR3 region has 17 residues. Germline CDR1 and CDR2: MNHEY and SMNVEV (reference sequence). Trimming stripped 6 bases from V and 2 bases from J, with 17 bases between. As DNA, the CDR3 is TGTGCCAGCAGCAGAGTACCAAACAGGGCTGGGGCCAACGTCCTGACTTTC. The encoded protein is CASSRVPNRAGANVLTF. Supplemented by reference TRBV27 and TRBJ2-6, the full variable domain reads EAQVTQNPRYLITVTGKKLTVTCSQNMNHEYMSWYRQDPGLGLRQIYYSMNVEVTDKGDVPEGYKVSRKEKRNFPLILESPSPNQTSLYFCASSRVPNRAGANVLTFGAGSRLTVL.

The V gene is TRBV5-1, the J gene TRBJ2-2; possibly TRBD2 for D (6 bases). Germline CDR1 is SGHRS and CDR2 is YFSETQ. There are 16 residues in the CDR3. V shed 5 bases and J shed 7 bases, with 21 bases lying between them. The CDR3 here is CASSSSASSSGGELFF. As DNA, the CDR3 is TGCGCCAGCAGTTCTAGCGCCAGCAGTTCCGGCGGGGAGCTGTTTTTT.